This T cell receptor beta chain comes out of a study of long-term antiretroviral therapy in people with HIV. Whole-study context: The immediate-ART recommendation dates to 2015, and the earliest samples predate it by about a decade.

From germline, CDR1 is MGHRA and CDR2 YSYEKL. The CDR3 spans 15 residues. V was cut by 4 bases and J by 4 bases, with 16 bases left in between. Inclusion required at least two post-ART and at least one pre-ART PBMC samples. Runs used v3.0 of the immunoSEQ assay and were done at survey level. Here immunoSEQ multiplex PCR was the method, and the copy in TCRdb shows in-frame clones only, minus some. The sample has some 10,000 clones, more than 80% seen once. The J gene is TRBJ1-1, the V gene TRBV4-1; no clear D gene. Sequences were derived from unsorted PBMCs, sampled 0.7 years after starting antiretroviral therapy. This clonotype was sampled from a middle-aged man with HIV. As DNA, the CDR3 is TGCGCCAGCAGCCTAACCGTTACTTTAGGCACTGAAGCTTTCTTT. The encoded protein is CASSLTVTLGTEAFF.